Reported below is one T cell receptor (beta chain). Its cognate antigen is unknown. Ipilimumab-mediated CTLA-4 blockade plus focal radiation was given to patients having chemo-refractory metastatic non-small-cell lung cancer. The CDR3 length is 16 residues. CDR1 is MNHNY and CDR2 is SVGAGI in the germline V gene (reference sequence). Profiling relied on immunoSEQ multiplex PCR, and the TCRdb table lists in-frame clones only, not all of them. The sample has 30,000 to 45,000 clones, 72% seen once. The sample is drawn from a study of radiotherapy plus CTLA-4 blockade in lung cancer. Turning to the study itself: Among enrolled patients, under 20% responded and about 34% achieved disease control. Overall study findings and caveats: Clones derived from tumor TCRs expanded in blood after radiotherapy plus ipilimumab.

The sequencing here drew on peripheral blood, taken from a patient treated with radiotherapy plus ipilimumab. The sequence came from a human donor with non-small cell lung cancer who had stable disease on radiotherapy plus ipilimumab. This chain connects TRBV6-6 to TRBJ2-2, with TRBD1 identical over 7 bases. CDR3 nucleotides: TGTGCAGCTCAACGGGACAGCCAAACTCGGTCCGGGGAGCTGTTTTTT. This encodes CAAQRDSQTRSGELFF.